This is a list of T cell receptor beta chains from one sample in a study of T cell clones after liver transplantation. The protocol was immunoSEQ multiplex PCR, while the TCRdb copy is restricted to in-frame clones and leaves out a portion. The table records around 100,000 clones, around 80% of them present only once. Source: CD4+ T cells from blood, taken approximately 4 years after liver transplant. Every receptor here comes from a human patient who received a liver transplant. Some T cells may be the graft donor's. Both conserved end residues are part of each CDR3. D genes are given only for firm matches. A clone size is listed for some rows: how often the clone was seen (once, few, many), or a class if it is expanded.

j_call clone_size d_call v_call cdr3_length cdr3_aa cdr3_nt
TRBJ1-1 NA TRBD1 TRBV14 16 CASSPRQGVKNTEAFF TGTGCCAGCAGCCCTAGACAGGGGGTCAAGAACACTGAAGCTTTCTTT
TRBJ2-1 NA TRBD2 TRBV6-4 14 CASRGTRTYNEQFF TGTGCCAGCAGGGGGACTAGAACCTACAATGAGCAGTTCTTC
TRBJ1-6 once TRBD1 TRBV2 15 CASRPGTGSNSPLHF TGTGCCAGCAGGCCCGGGACAGGGTCCAATTCACCCCTCCACTTT
TRBJ2-7 once NA TRBV6-5 15 CASSSPGRSSYEQYF TGTGCCAGCAGTTCCCCGGGGCGAAGCTCCTACGAGCAGTACTTC
TRBJ2-1 few TRBD2 TRBV7-2 17 CASSYRTSGGTHNEQFF TGTGCCAGCAGCTATCGGACTAGCGGGGGGACACACAATGAGCAGTTCTTC
TRBJ2-7 NA TRBD2 TRBV11-2 14 CASSPLGGPYEQYF TGTGCCAGCAGCCCCCTGGGAGGGCCCTACGAGCAGTACTTC
TRBJ2-3 NA TRBD2 TRBV7-2 15 CASRPSGGATDTQYF TGTGCCAGCAGACCCAGCGGGGGGGCCACAGATACGCAGTATTTT
TRBJ2-7 NA NA TRBV19 23 CASSTTIPGPMEFGRASSAEQYF TGTGCCAGTAGTACAACTATTCCGGGACCCATGGAATTCGGTAGGGCATCGTCGGCCGAGCAGTACTTC
TRBJ1-3 NA NA TRBV27 11 CASMNGNTIYF TGTGCCAGTATGAACGGAAACACCATATATTTT
TRBJ2-5 NA NA TRBV19 12 CASSQGWQTQYF TGTGCCAGTAGTCAGGGTTGGCAGACCCAGTACTTC
TRBJ2-7 NA NA TRBV12-5 14 CASGVGLIVGEQYF TGTGCTAGTGGCGTAGGACTCATTGTTGGCGAGCAGTACTTC
TRBJ2-3 NA TRBD1 TRBV11-2 15 CASSRDRTTTDTQYF TGTGCCAGCAGCCGGGACAGGACTACCACAGATACGCAGTATTTT
TRBJ1-1 NA TRBD1 TRBV19 17 CASSTRGQGTELSEAFF TGTGCCAGTAGTACCCGAGGACAGGGAACTGAACTCTCTGAAGCTTTCTTT
TRBJ1-2 NA TRBD1 TRBV7-9 17 CASRQTGTGRGFYGYTF TGTGCCAGCAGGCAGACCGGGACAGGGAGGGGGTTCTATGGCTACACCTTC
TRBJ2-5 few NA TRBV29-1 9 CSVEETQYF TGCAGCGTTGAGGAGACCCAGTACTTC